The 20 T cell receptor beta chains reported below all come from one sample, sequenced in a study of blood T cell repertoires in COVID-19 (TCRdb year 2020). Library prep was done by the immunoSEQ multiplex PCR assay. TCRdb took over this immuneACCESS table, retaining in-frame rearrangements with V and J assigned. Such tables are incomplete; in checked studies, under half of the missing clones stem from an unresolved V gene, and the remainder is unexplained. This sample has approximately 120,000 clones in its table, and 80% to 90% of those were observed once. The top ten clonotypes cover 5.9% of the sample. Sequenced material: peripheral blood. The source of these receptors is an older man with active or convalescent COVID-19.

The V gene is TRBV2, the J gene TRBJ1-5; D is uncertain. This CDR3 has 14 amino acids. Germline-derived CDR1 and CDR2 are SNHLY and FYNNEI. Deletions cut 2 bases from V and 6 bases from J, with 11 bases between. The CDR3 DNA is TGTGCCAGCAGTGAAAGAACAGCGGGTCAGCCCCAGCATTTT. This sequence encodes CASSERTAGQPQHF.

The gene calls are TRBV28 and TRBJ1-3, with TRBD1 identical over 9 bases. The ends lost 4 bases at V and 0 bases at J; junction bases unmatched: 4. The germline CDR1 and CDR2 sequences are MDHEN and SYDVKM. This CDR3 spans 16 amino acids. DNA of the CDR3: TGTGCCAGCAGTTATGGGACAGGGAGCTCTGGAAACACCATATATTTT. Residues: CASSYGTGSSGNTIYF.

This chain uses TRBV6-5 with TRBJ1-4; tentative D call: TRBD1 (5 bases). From germline, CDR1 is MNHEY and CDR2 SVGAGI. The CDR3 has 13 residues. V dropped 6 bases and J dropped 10 bases, with 15 bases sitting between them. The CDR3 sequence: CASRTNQGGKLFF. CDR3 in DNA: TGTGCCAGCAGGACAAATCAGGGCGGAAAACTGTTTTTT.

The chain joins TRBV18 to TRBJ2-7, with D uncertain. The CDR3 totals 14 residues. V was trimmed by 5 bases and J by 0 bases, leaving 11 bases between them. Germline loops: CDR1 KGHSH, CDR2 LQKENI. The CDR3: CASSVRVSSYEQYF. CDR3 coding DNA: TGTGCCAGCTCAGTCCGGGTAAGCTCCTACGAGCAGTACTTC.

J is TRBJ1-6 and V is TRBV11-2; D uncertain. CDR3 length: 12 amino acids. Trimming stripped 0 bases from V and 11 bases from J, with 5 bases between. Germline loops: CDR1 SGHAT, CDR2 FQNNGV. The CDR3 is CASSLDLPPLHF. CDR3 nucleotide sequence: TGTGCCAGCAGCTTAGATCTCCCACCCCTCCACTTT.

The sample holds a few counts of this clone. The rearrangement joins TRBV30 to TRBJ1-1; D is unresolved. Germline assignment: CDR1 GTSNPN and CDR2 SVGIG (reference sequence). V gave up 2 bases and J gave up 8 bases, with 9 bases separating them. This CDR3 has 11 residues. The CDR3 nucleotides read TGTGCCTGGAGTATGTTGCAGGAAGCTTTCTTT. Amino acids: CAWSMLQEAFF.

V is TRBV19 and J is TRBJ2-5; 9 nucleotides match TRBD1. CDR3 length: 15 amino acids. Germline V gene lookup returns CDR1 LNHDA and CDR2 SQIVND (reference sequence). After removal of 6 bases from V and 4 bases from J, the junction contained 9 bases not matched to a gene. CDR3 in DNA: TGTGCCAGTAGAAAGGACAGGGGATTAGGAGAGACCCAGTACTTC. As protein: CASRKDRGLGETQYF.

The chain carries TRBV19 and TRBJ2-3; 12 nucleotides match TRBD2. Germline CDR1 reads LNHDA; CDR2 reads SQIVND (reference sequence). The CDR3 is 18 amino acids. V was clipped by 5 bases and J by 6 bases; unmatched bases: 15. The CDR3 loop is CASSPYRLAGGQLDTQYF. The CDR3 DNA reads TGTGCCAGTAGTCCCTATCGGCTAGCGGGGGGGCAGTTGGATACGCAGTATTTT.

V and J are TRBV12-3 or TRBV12-4 and TRBJ1-1; 9 positions agree with TRBD1. This CDR3 has 12 residues. V shed 6 bases, J shed 8 bases, and the junction held 4 bases outside the gene matches. The CDR3 is CASSRGQGEAFF. As DNA, the CDR3 is TGTGCCAGCAGCCGGGGACAGGGCGAAGCTTTCTTT.

The V and J genes are TRBV28 and TRBJ1-1, with 11 bases matching TRBD1. This CDR3 is built from 13 residues. CDR1 is MDHEN and CDR2 is SYDVKM in the germline V gene. With 3 bases clipped from V and 11 bases from J, the junction kept 5 bases outside the gene matches. CDR3 protein: CASSFQDRGQAFF. DNA for the CDR3: TGTGCCAGCAGTTTCCAGGACAGGGGGCAGGCTTTCTTT.

The chain is built from TRBV27 and TRBJ1-5; D possibly corresponds to TRBD1 (5 bases). CDR1 is MNHEY, CDR2 SMNVEV, per germline (reference sequence). V lost 3 bases and J lost 8, with 11 bases in between. This CDR3 is 13 amino acids long. The CDR3 DNA follows: TGTGCCAGCAGTTTCCGCCGGGGGGAGCCCCAGCATTTT. This translates into CASSFRRGEPQHF.

In its sample, this clone was seen once. The gene calls are TRBV6-5 and TRBJ1-2; D is perhaps TRBD1 (6 bases). The V end was cut by 2 bases, the J end by 3 bases, with 16 bases between. In germline, CDR1 is MNHEY, CDR2 SVGAGI. The CDR3 is 16 amino acids. CDR3 sequence: CASSYTSRGRDYGYTF. CDR3 nucleotide sequence: TGTGCCAGCAGTTACACTTCCAGGGGCAGGGACTATGGCTACACCTTC.

This chain joins TRBV30 and TRBJ1-4; TRBD1 agrees at 11 bases. Losses at the gene ends were 8 bases for V and 8 bases for J; bases not matched to a gene: 13. The CDR3 contains 15 residues. The germline CDR1 and CDR2 sequences are GTSNPN and SVGIG (reference sequence). In DNA, the CDR3 is TGTGCCCAGCCGAGCGCCGGGACAGGGGGAGAAAAACTGTTTTTT. This sequence encodes CAQPSAGTGGEKLFF.

The V gene is TRBV3-1 (or the pseudogene TRBV3-2), the J gene TRBJ2-5, with 8 bases identical to TRBD2. V shed 6 bases and J 5 bases; nucleotides not matched to a gene: 5. Germline V gene data show CDR1 as LGHDT and CDR2 as YNNKEL (reference sequence). This CDR3 is 13 amino acids long. The DNA for the CDR3 is TGTGCCAGCAGTTGGACTAGCAGGGAGACCCAGTACTTC. This sequence encodes CASSWTSRETQYF.

The chain carries TRBV2 and TRBJ2-5; 7 bases map to TRBD1. From germline, CDR1 is SNHLY and CDR2 FYNNEI. J gave up 4 bases and V 3 bases, and 5 bases lay outside the gene matches. The CDR3 sequence is 14 residues long. CDR3 in amino acids: CASSENRGSETQYF. For the CDR3, the DNA is TGTGCCAGCAGTGAGAACAGGGGATCAGAGACCCAGTACTTC.

The chain's CDR3 is CSVRSWTGGHGYTF. The CDR3 region has the DNA TGCAGCGTCCGATCTTGGACAGGGGGCCATGGCTACACCTTC. The J gene is TRBJ1-2, the V gene TRBV29-1, with TRBD1 identical over 11 bases. The V gene end was trimmed by 6 bases and the J gene end by 6 bases; junction bases not matched to a gene: 9. The CDR3 totals 14 residues. CDR1 SQVTM and CDR2 ANQGSEA come from the germline V gene.

J is TRBJ1-5 and V is TRBV6-2 or TRBV6-3; 8 bases map to TRBD1. Per the germline V gene, CDR1 is MNHEY and CDR2 is SVGEGT. Trimming took 4 bases from V and 8 from J; bases not matched to a gene: 7. This CDR3 has 14 residues. CDR3 region: CASSLGQDMKPQHF. The CDR3 nucleotides are TGTGCCAGCAGTTTGGGACAGGATATGAAGCCCCAGCATTTT.

The gene calls are TRBV15 and TRBJ1-2; maybe TRBD1 (5 bases). CDR3 size: 16 residues. In germline, CDR1 is LNHNV, CDR2 YYDKDF (reference sequence). Trimming left V 5 bases short and J 8 bases short, with 24 bases between. The CDR3 sequence is CATSPVFGGRGTGYTF. CDR3 nucleotide sequence: TGTGCCACCAGCCCTGTCTTCGGGGGGAGGGGTACAGGCTACACCTTC.

This chain connects TRBV7-2 to TRBJ2-5; the match to TRBD2 covers 13 bases. Germline loops: CDR1 SGHTA, CDR2 FQGNSA. With V trimmed by 5 bases and J by 4 bases, 7 bases remained unmatched. This CDR3 has 16 residues. The CDR3 loop reads CASSPRTSGGGETQYF. The CDR3 bases are TGTGCCAGCAGCCCCCGGACTAGCGGGGGTGGAGAGACCCAGTACTTC.

This clone appeared a single time. The genes are TRBV28 and TRBJ1-3; TRBD1 might be the D (6 bases). Looked up from germline, CDR1 is MDHEN and CDR2 is SYDVKM. The CDR3 sequence is 14 residues long. The V end was cut by 7 bases, the J end by 1 base, with 11 bases between. The CDR3 nucleotides read TGTGCCAGCAAACAACAGGGTTCTGGAAACACCATATATTTT. It codes for CASKQQGSGNTIYF. Full variable domain (missing parts from reference TRBV28 and TRBJ1-3): DVKVTQSSRYLVKRTGEKVFLECVQDMDHENMFWYRQDPGLGLRLIYFSYDVKMKEKGDIPEGYSVSREKKERFSLILESASTNQTSMYLCASKQQGSGNTIYFGEGSWLTVV.